What follows are 30 T cell receptor beta chains derived from one specimen sequenced in a study of blood T cell repertoires in COVID-19. Assay used: immunoSEQ multiplex PCR; TCRdb lists only in-frame clones, some missing. The data contain about 150,000 clones, 65% to 85% of them singletons. The sample was PBMCs or T cells enriched from blood (not recorded which). The receptors originated from a man aged 65 to 79 who had been exposed to COVID-19.

This sequence joins TRBV5-1 and TRBJ1-5; a possible D gene is TRBD1 (5 bases). The CDR3 spans 15 residues. Trimming left V 1 base short and J 2 bases short, with 10 bases between. Germline loops: CDR1 SGHRS, CDR2 YFSETQ. CDR3 loop: CASSLLGGGNQPQHF. As DNA, the CDR3 is TGCGCCAGCAGCTTGCTCGGGGGAGGCAATCAGCCCCAGCATTTT.

This chain uses TRBV2 with TRBJ2-5; 8 bases map to TRBD1. The CDR3 length is 15 residues. Germline CDR1 is SNHLY and CDR2 is FYNNEI. The V segment lost 3 bases and the J segment 4 bases; nucleotides outside the gene matches: 7. The CDR3 bases are TGTGCCAGCAGTGAGGGGACAGGTAACCGAGAGACCCAGTACTTC. Translation: CASSEGTGNRETQYF.

The chain combines TRBV5-1 with TRBJ2-1; 9 bases line up with TRBD1. From germline, CDR1 is SGHRS and CDR2 YFSETQ. This CDR3 region has 15 residues. Trimming removed 6 bases from V and 8 bases from J; junction bases left unmatched: 12. The CDR3 loop reads CASTPQGQGWYEQFF. The CDR3 nucleotides are TGCGCCAGCACCCCCCAGGGACAGGGTTGGTATGAGCAGTTCTTC.

The chain employs TRBV7-9 and TRBJ2-7; 7 nucleotides agree with TRBD1. Germline trimming cut 5 bases from V and 4 bases from J; bases unmatched to any gene: 8. The length of the CDR3 is 14 residues. The germline V gene encodes CDR1 SEHNR and CDR2 FQNEAQ (reference sequence). The CDR3 is CASSRTGERYEQYF. The CDR3 nucleotides are TGTGCCAGCAGCCGTACAGGGGAGAGGTACGAGCAGTACTTC. The full variable domain, with the rest looked up from reference TRBV7-9 and TRBJ2-7, is DTGVSQNPRHKITKRGQNVTFRCDPISEHNRLYWYRQTLGQGPEFLTYFQNEAQLEKSRLLSDRFSAERPKGSFSTLEIQRTEQGDSAMYLCASSRTGERYEQYFGPGTRLTVT.

The J gene is TRBJ2-2, the V gene TRBV5-4, with 13 nucleotides matching TRBD2. V was clipped by 0 bases and J by 5 bases; unmatched bases: 7. Germline values: CDR1 SGHNT, CDR2 YYREEE (reference sequence). There are 18 residues in the CDR3. The CDR3 DNA sequence: TGTGCCAGCAGCTTGGCCGGGACTAGCGGGATATTAACCGGGGAGCTGTTTTTT. Its translation: CASSLAGTSGILTGELFF.

This clone occurred once. The chain carries TRBV7-2 and TRBJ2-3; possibly TRBD2 for D (5 bases). CDR3 size: 15 residues. Germline CDR1 SGHTA, CDR2 FQGNSA. V gave up 7 bases and J gave up 0 bases, with 14 bases separating them. The CDR3 DNA is TGTGCCAGCACCCTTTCTCGGACTAGCACAGATACGCAGTATTTT. It specifies CASTLSRTSTDTQYF.

This clone was counted once. The V and J genes are TRBV18 and TRBJ1-1, with unresolved D. The V and J ends lost 2 bases and 1 base respectively, with 8 bases between them. This CDR3 has 14 residues. The germline V gene has CDR1 KGHSH and CDR2 LQKENI. CDR3 protein: CASSPGEWNTEAFF. CDR3 in DNA: TGTGCCAGCTCACCAGGGGAGTGGAACACTGAAGCTTTCTTT.

The V and J genes are TRBV5-1 and TRBJ2-7, with a possible D match to TRBD1 (5 bases). Germline V CDR1 and CDR2: SGHRS, YFSETQ. This CDR3 spans 15 amino acids. The V end lost 6 bases, the J end lost 4 bases, and 20 bases lay between the germline ends. CDR3 nucleotides: TGCGCCAGCAAATCGTCAGGGTTTGGTGTTTACGAGCAGTACTTC. Protein: CASKSSGFGVYEQYF.

The genes are TRBV19 and TRBJ1-5, with a weak D call TRBD1 (5 bases). CDR3 size: 11 residues. Germline values: CDR1 LNHDA, CDR2 SQIVND (reference sequence). The ends were cut back, 7 bases at V and 9 bases at J, with 10 bases in the middle. CDR3 in DNA: TGTGCCAGTAACAACGGGGGGCCCCAGCATTTT. Its translation is CASNNGGPQHF.

V usage is TRBV2 and J usage is TRBJ2-5; TRBD1 matches at 10 bases. Looked up from germline, CDR1 is SNHLY and CDR2 is FYNNEI. This CDR3 is built from 13 residues. Germline trimming cut 6 bases from V and 7 bases from J; bases unmatched to any gene: 5. The CDR3 sequence is CASRTGGEGTQYF. In DNA form, the CDR3 reads TGTGCCAGCAGGACAGGGGGCGAAGGGACCCAGTACTTC.

The rearrangement joins TRBV5-1 to TRBJ2-5, with D possibly TRBD2 on 7 matching bases. Deletions cut 1 base from V and 4 bases from J, with 14 bases between. CDR1 is SGHRS, CDR2 YFSETQ, per germline. This CDR3 region has 15 residues. CDR3 in DNA: TGCGCCAGCAGCTTGTACTCGGGGGGCGCAGAGACCCAGTACTTC. Residues: CASSLYSGGAETQYF.

This clone was recorded a few times. The chain joins TRBV28 to TRBJ2-7; D remains ambiguous. Germline CDR1 MDHEN, CDR2 SYDVKM. CDR3 length equals 12 residues. V was trimmed by 6 bases and J by 4 bases, leaving 10 bases between them. This chain's CDR3 is CASRQESYEQYF. The CDR3 nucleotides are TGTGCCAGCAGGCAAGAGAGTTACGAGCAGTACTTC. The full variable domain, rest sourced from reference TRBV28 and TRBJ2-7, is DVKVTQSSRYLVKRTGEKVFLECVQDMDHENMFWYRQDPGLGLRLIYFSYDVKMKEKGDIPEGYSVSREKKERFSLILESASTNQTSMYLCASRQESYEQYFGPGTRLTVT.

This sequence joins TRBV2 and TRBJ2-4, with D hard to call. Germline V gene lookup returns CDR1 SNHLY and CDR2 FYNNEI. V lost 6 bases and J 0 bases, leaving 6 bases between the germline ends. This CDR3 contains 13 residues. CDR3 coding DNA: TGTGCCAGCAGCCTCCTAGCCAAAAACATTCAGTACTTC. Amino acids: CASSLLAKNIQYF.

The rearrangement links TRBV19 to TRBJ2-2, with 12 bases fitting TRBD2. J lost 4 bases, V lost 4 bases, and 4 bases had no gene match. The CDR3 totals 16 residues. CDR1 and CDR2 (germline): LNHDA, SQIVND (reference sequence). CDR3 bases: TGTGCCAGTAGTACACTAGCGGGGGGTGCCACCGGGGAGCTGTTTTTT. This gives the protein CASSTLAGGATGELFF.

The gene calls are TRBV5-4 and TRBJ2-7, with 7 bases fitting TRBD2. Germline CDR1 is SGHNT and CDR2 is YYREEE (reference sequence). V lost 4 bases and J lost 0; bases outside the gene matches: 10. The CDR3 covers 16 residues. CDR3 nucleotides: TGTGCCAGCAGCCCTGCCTCTGGGAGGGCCTCCTACGAGCAGTACTTC. It is translated as CASSPASGRASYEQYF.

The rearrangement links TRBV2 to TRBJ2-7; 10 bases fit TRBD1. The CDR3 is 15 residues long. V trimming: 3 bases; J trimming: 5 bases; junction bases outside the gene matches: 7. Looked up from germline, CDR1 is SNHLY and CDR2 is FYNNEI. The CDR3 coding sequence is TGTGCCAGCAGTGAGGACAGGGGGAGCCCCCACGAGCAGTACTTC. It is translated as CASSEDRGSPHEQYF.

V is TRBV4-2 and J is TRBJ1-2, with D possibly matching TRBD1 (6 bases). Deletions cut 0 bases from V and 5 bases from J, with 22 bases between. The length of the CDR3 is 18 residues. The germline V gene encodes CDR1 LGHNA and CDR2 YNFKEQ. For the CDR3, the DNA is TGTGCCAGCAGCCAAGACAGGCAGGGAGGGGGTATAGGGTATGGCTACACCTTC. Translating it yields CASSQDRQGGGIGYGYTF.

The V call is TRBV28, the J call TRBJ1-1, with D perhaps TRBD1 (5 bases). Germline CDR1 and CDR2: MDHEN and SYDVKM. The CDR3 spans 13 residues. V lost 5 bases and J 5 bases, leaving 12 bases between the germline ends. The CDR3 region is CASSDRSKTEAFF. The CDR3 DNA follows: TGTGCCAGCAGTGACAGAAGTAAAACTGAAGCTTTCTTT.

This chain links TRBV18 with TRBJ2-3, with 7 nucleotides matching TRBD1. Unmatched junction bases numbered 3, after V lost 3 bases and J lost 6 bases. The germline gives CDR1 KGHSH, CDR2 LQKENI. The CDR3 consists of 13 residues. The CDR3 is CASSPGQIDTQYF. In DNA form, the CDR3 reads TGTGCCAGCTCACCGGGACAGATTGATACGCAGTATTTT.

The chain employs TRBV9 and TRBJ2-5; TRBD2 is a possible D gene (5 bases). The CDR3 totals 15 residues. Germline V CDR1 and CDR2: SGDLS, YYNGEE. The V end was cut by 4 bases, the J end by 4 bases, with 17 bases between. CDR3 nucleotides: TGTGCCAGCAGCCTACAAGGAGGCCGAGGAGAGACCCAGTACTTC. Protein sequence: CASSLQGGRGETQYF.

J is TRBJ2-7 and V is TRBV2; 9 bases are shared with TRBD2. Per germline, CDR1 SNHLY and CDR2 FYNNEI. V was clipped by 6 bases and J by 4 bases; unmatched bases: 10. This CDR3 region has 15 residues. The DNA of the CDR3 is TGTGCCAGCAGCGGTAGCGGGGGAAGGGCATACGAGCAGTACTTC. It specifies CASSGSGGRAYEQYF.

The rearrangement joins TRBV2 to TRBJ2-5; D call uncertain. Trimming removed 7 bases from V and 1 base from J, with 7 bases in between. This CDR3 comprises 12 residues. The germline CDR1 and CDR2 sequences are SNHLY and FYNNEI. CDR3 amino acids: CASKAGQETQYF. CDR3 nucleotides: TGTGCCAGCAAGGCAGGCCAAGAGACCCAGTACTTC.

The CDR3 nucleotides read TGTGCCAGTAGTAAGACTAGCGGATACACAGATACGCAGTATTTT. Amino acids: CASSKTSGYTDTQYF. This sequence joins TRBV19 and TRBJ2-3; the match to TRBD2 covers 9 bases. V shed 4 bases and J 2 bases; nucleotides not matched to a gene: 4. CDR1 is LNHDA and CDR2 is SQIVND in the germline V gene (reference sequence). CDR3 length equals 15 residues.

The gene calls are TRBV7-9 and TRBJ1-1; TRBD1 might be the D (5 bases). CDR3 size: 15 residues. Germline V gene sequence: CDR1 SEHNR, CDR2 FQNEAQ (reference sequence). The germline V and J ends were trimmed by 4 bases and 2 bases, with 14 bases remaining between them. In DNA form, the CDR3 reads TGTGCCAGCAGCTCGCCACGGGGGGTTAACACTGAAGCTTTCTTT. It is translated as CASSSPRGVNTEAFF.

The V gene is TRBV19, the J gene TRBJ2-7; weak D call: TRBD2 (6 bases). V was clipped by 5 bases and J by 8 bases, with 13 bases between them. CDR3 length equals 12 residues. Germline V gene lookup returns CDR1 LNHDA and CDR2 SQIVND (reference sequence). CDR3 in DNA: TGTGCCAGTAGTGGGGGGACTCCGCAGCAGTACTTC. Translation gives CASSGGTPQQYF.

The rearrangement uses TRBV27 and TRBJ2-7; 10 bases agree with TRBD1. The CDR3 runs to 15 residues. The germline gives CDR1 MNHEY, CDR2 SMNVEV (reference sequence). V lost 5 bases, J lost 2 bases, and 6 bases stayed unmatched. This chain's CDR3 is CASSGSGTGAYEQYF. The CDR3 bases are TGTGCCAGCAGTGGGTCCGGGACAGGGGCCTACGAGCAGTACTTC.

The chain uses TRBV18 and TRBJ2-3; 8 nucleotides agree with TRBD1. The V and J ends lost 4 bases and 1 base, in that order; junction bases with no gene match: 7. This CDR3 has 16 residues. CDR1 and CDR2 (germline): KGHSH, LQKENI. The CDR3 sequence is CASSLYLDRGTDTQYF. For the CDR3, the DNA is TGTGCCAGCTCACTTTATCTGGACAGGGGCACAGATACGCAGTATTTT.

The chain uses TRBV3-1 (or the pseudogene TRBV3-2) and TRBJ1-2; no clear D gene. The germline V gene encodes CDR1 LGHDT and CDR2 YNNKEL (reference sequence). The V gene lost 4 bases and the J gene lost 4 bases, with 13 bases spanning the gap. This CDR3 spans 14 amino acids. The CDR3 protein is CASSLKREGYGYTF. The CDR3 DNA is TGTGCCAGCAGCCTCAAAAGGGAGGGCTATGGCTACACCTTC.

The CDR3 region is CASSFGVSLGPQETQYF. The CDR3 DNA reads as TGCGCCAGCAGCTTCGGAGTCAGCCTTGGCCCCCAAGAGACCCAGTACTTC. This rearrangement joins TRBV5-1 to TRBJ2-5; D is unclear. In germline, CDR1 is SGHRS, CDR2 YFSETQ. There are 17 residues in the CDR3. The V gene lost 2 bases and the J gene lost 1 base, with 18 bases spanning the gap.

The CDR3 DNA follows: TGTGCCAGCTCACAAGACAGGGTAGGTGAAGCTTTCTTT. Amino acids: CASSQDRVGEAFF. The gene calls are TRBV18 and TRBJ1-1, with 7 bases aligning to TRBD1. The V gene's germline CDR1 is KGHSH and CDR2 LQKENI. The CDR3 is 13 residues long. Germline trimming cut 4 bases from V and 7 bases from J; bases unmatched to any gene: 6.